Presented here are 21 T cell receptor beta chains from one specimen sequenced in a study of T cell changes during pregnancy in multiple sclerosis. Here immunoSEQ multiplex PCR was the method, and the copy in TCRdb shows in-frame clones only, minus some. The sample has approximately 59,000 clones; approximately 90% are singletons. Source: peripheral blood, taken in the third trimester of pregnancy. The receptors were sampled from a female donor in good health, enrolled as a control in a pregnancy study.

The rearrangement links TRBV27 to TRBJ2-5, with unresolved D. Germline assignment: CDR1 MNHEY and CDR2 SMNVEV (reference sequence). This CDR3 is 15 amino acids long. Trimming removed 0 bases at V and 5 bases at J, with 13 bases between. CDR3 region: CASSLSIGEWETQYF. Written as DNA, the CDR3 is TGTGCCAGCAGTTTATCCATCGGAGAGTGGGAGACCCAGTACTTC.

This chain uses TRBV11-3 with TRBJ1-1; D may be TRBD1 (5 bases). Germline CDR1 and CDR2: SGHNT and YENEEA. V lost 6 bases to trimming and J lost 1 base, with 15 bases between them. The CDR3 contains 15 residues. The CDR3 loop reads CASSLGAGPNTEAFF. The CDR3 DNA is TGTGCCAGCAGTCTAGGGGCAGGACCGAACACTGAAGCTTTCTTT.

The chain has TRBV2 and TRBJ1-3; D unresolved. The CDR3 sequence is 15 residues long. Deletions cut 0 bases from V and 2 bases from J, with 8 bases between. Looked up from germline, CDR1 is SNHLY and CDR2 is FYNNEI. The CDR3 loop reads CASSEAPGAGNTIYF. CDR3 DNA: TGTGCCAGCAGTGAAGCCCCGGGAGCTGGAAACACCATATATTTT.

The rearrangement joins TRBV7-2 to TRBJ2-7; tentatively, D is TRBD2 (6 bases). The CDR3 loop spans 16 amino acids. Trimming removed 0 bases at V and 0 bases at J, with 12 bases between. Germline V gene data show CDR1 as SGHTA and CDR2 as FQGNSA. In DNA, the CDR3 is TGTGCCAGCAGCTTAGCGAGGGACGGGAGCTCCTACGAGCAGTACTTC. This gives the protein CASSLARDGSSYEQYF.

CDR3 residues: CASSSRTAFTYGYTF. The DNA for the CDR3 is TGTGCCAGTAGTTCTCGGACTGCGTTCACCTATGGCTACACCTTC. The rearrangement uses TRBV19 and TRBJ1-2; no clear D. Germline CDR1 is LNHDA and CDR2 is SQIVND (reference sequence). Trimming left V 5 bases short and J 4 bases short, with 17 bases between. This CDR3 comprises 15 residues.

The chain couples TRBV9 to TRBJ1-1; D possibly corresponds to TRBD1 (5 bases). V was clipped by 4 bases and J by 6 bases, with 10 bases between them. Germline CDR1 is SGDLS and CDR2 is YYNGEE. The CDR3 has 12 residues. CDR3 sequence: CASSPGESEAFF. The CDR3 DNA follows: TGTGCCAGCAGCCCGGGGGAATCTGAAGCTTTCTTT.

The genes are TRBV4-3 and TRBJ2-3; possibly TRBD1 for D (5 bases). The CDR3 consists of 14 residues. The V and J ends lost 0 bases and 6 bases respectively, with 10 bases between them. Germline CDR1 LGHNA, CDR2 YSLEER. The CDR3 spells CASSQDRETDTQYF. DNA of the CDR3: TGCGCCAGCAGCCAAGACAGGGAAACGGATACGCAGTATTTT.

The V call is TRBV4-2, the J call TRBJ2-1; TRBD1 aligns across 7 bases. The CDR3 is 15 residues long. The germline V gene encodes CDR1 LGHNA and CDR2 YNFKEQ. V lost 5 bases, J lost 2 bases, and 6 bases stayed unmatched. CDR3 sequence (DNA): TGTGCCAGCAGCTCCCGGACAGGAACCTACAATGAGCAGTTCTTC. It is translated as CASSSRTGTYNEQFF.

The chain is built from TRBV5-1 and TRBJ2-5; TRBD1 matches 9 bases. The V segment lost 0 bases and the J segment 8 bases; nucleotides outside the gene matches: 8. Germline CDR1 SGHRS, CDR2 YFSETQ. The CDR3 runs to 15 residues. The CDR3 nucleotides read TGCGCCAGCAGCTTGGGGGACAGGGACTTAAACACCCAGTACTTC. It codes for CASSLGDRDLNTQYF.

With regard to this clone: Mismatch with germline at one junction end may stem from a read error. The chain uses TRBV30 and TRBJ1-4; 8 positions match TRBD1. Germline V gene lookup returns CDR1 GTSNPN and CDR2 SVGIG (reference sequence). CDR3 length equals 11 residues. CDR3 coding DNA: TGTGCCTGGAGTGTACAGGGGGTAGGTTCTTTT. Amino acid sequence: CAWSVQGVGSF.

The chain combines TRBV7-2 with TRBJ1-2, with 8 bases lining up with TRBD1. The CDR3 is 13 amino acids. V dropped 6 bases and J dropped 4; count of bases not matched to a gene: 4. Germline V gives CDR1 SGHTA, CDR2 FQGNSA. CDR3 residues: CASSKDRGYGYTF. CDR3 coding DNA: TGTGCCAGCAGTAAAGACAGGGGCTATGGCTACACCTTC. Filled out from reference TRBV7-2 and TRBJ1-2, the complete variable domain reads GAGVSQSPSNKVTEKGKDVELRCDPISGHTALYWYRQSLGQGLEFLIYFQGNSAPDKSGLPSDRFSAERTGGSVSTLTIQRTQQEDSAVYLCASSKDRGYGYTFGSGTRLTVV.

The V and J genes are TRBV6-7 and TRBJ2-7; 8 positions agree with TRBD2. TRBV6-7 is assigned to the ORF class and has an uncertain function. The CDR3 has 15 amino acids. J lost 3 bases, V lost 2 bases, and 6 bases had no gene match. CDR3 sequence (DNA): TGTGCCAGCAGTTACCCGGGAGGGGCCCTCTACGAGCAGTACTTC. It specifies CASSYPGGALYEQYF.

The chain joins TRBV19 to TRBJ1-1; D perhaps matches TRBD1 (5 bases). The CDR3 length is 13 residues. Trimming took 0 bases from V and 11 from J, leaving 13 bases between them. Looked up from germline, CDR1 is LNHDA and CDR2 is SQIVND (reference sequence). The CDR3 loop is CASSIDDRGTAFF. The DNA of the CDR3 is TGTGCCAGTAGTATAGACGACAGAGGTACGGCTTTCTTT.

This clone was seen a single time. V and J are TRBV9 and TRBJ1-2, with D tentatively TRBD1 (5 bases). Germline V gene lookup returns CDR1 SGDLS and CDR2 YYNGEE. The germline V and J ends were trimmed by 3 bases and 7 bases, with 19 bases remaining between them. This CDR3 is 15 amino acids long. The CDR3 sequence: CASSGGQARIGGYTF. The CDR3 DNA reads as TGTGCCAGCAGCGGGGGCCAGGCACGGATCGGTGGCTACACCTTC.

V and J are TRBV19 and TRBJ2-3; 8 nucleotides line up with TRBD1. The V segment lost 8 bases and the J segment 2 bases; nucleotides outside the gene matches: 6. CDR3 length: 14 amino acids. CDR1 is LNHDA, CDR2 SQIVND, per germline (reference sequence). The DNA for the CDR3 is TGTGCCAGTTCCGGGACAGGTCACACAGATACGCAGTATTTT. Its translation: CASSGTGHTDTQYF.

The V call is TRBV11-3, the J call TRBJ2-1; tentatively, D is TRBD2 (6 bases). The CDR3 covers 14 residues. The germline V gene has CDR1 SGHNT and CDR2 YENEEA. Between the trimmed V and J ends, which lost 4 bases and 7 bases, there was a span of 14 bases. CDR3: CASSSTGGQNEQFF. The CDR3 bases are TGTGCCAGCAGCTCCACCGGGGGTCAGAATGAGCAGTTCTTC.

The chain uses TRBV13 and TRBJ1-6, with D uncertain. The CDR3 extends over 15 amino acids. Trimming cost V 5 bases and J 7 bases, with 15 bases left between them. The germline V gene has CDR1 PRHDT and CDR2 FYEKMQ (reference sequence). The CDR3 reads CASSPVLPGNSPLHF. The CDR3 nucleotides are TGTGCCAGCAGCCCCGTCCTCCCCGGGAATTCACCCCTCCACTTT.

The CDR3 spells CASSQDETLAGGSGANVLTF. In nucleotides, the CDR3 is TGCGCCAGCAGCCAAGATGAGACACTAGCGGGGGGATCTGGGGCCAACGTCCTGACTTTC. The V gene is TRBV4-1, the J gene TRBJ2-6; 12 nucleotides agree with TRBD2. The V and J ends lost 0 bases and 1 base, in that order; junction bases with no gene match: 7. The germline CDR1 and CDR2 sequences are MGHRA and YSYEKL. The CDR3 covers 20 residues.

The chain recombines TRBV7-9 with TRBJ2-7; 9 bases align to TRBD1. Unmatched junction bases numbered 10, after V lost 5 bases and J lost 5 bases. The CDR3 runs to 15 residues. In germline, CDR1 is SEHNR, CDR2 FQNEAQ (reference sequence). In DNA, the CDR3 is TGTGCCAGCAGCGGGGGAGGGACAGGGTCGAACGAGCAGTACTTC. Its translation: CASSGGGTGSNEQYF.

This rearrangement joins TRBV9 to TRBJ2-1; perhaps TRBD2 as D (5 bases). Between the trimmed V and J ends, which lost 0 bases and 6 bases, there was a span of 13 bases. This CDR3 is 15 amino acids long. From germline, CDR1 is SGDLS and CDR2 YYNGEE. The DNA of the CDR3 is TGTGCCAGCAGCGTAGCAAGCGGCCCGGGCAATGAGCAGTTCTTC. Its protein product is CASSVASGPGNEQFF. Supplemented by reference TRBV9 and TRBJ2-1, the full variable domain reads DSGVTQTPKHLITATGQRVTLRCSPRSGDLSVYWYQQSLDQGLQFLIQYYNGEERAKGNILERFSAQQFPDLHSELNLSSLELGDSALYFCASSVASGPGNEQFFGPGTRLTVL.

The chain uses TRBV4-3 and TRBJ1-1; no definite D call. V lost 1 base and J lost 2, with 8 bases in between. Germline lookup yields CDR1 LGHNA and CDR2 YSLEER. The CDR3 is 14 amino acids. The chain's CDR3 is CASSQATVNTEAFF. The CDR3 DNA reads as TGCGCCAGCAGCCAAGCTACTGTTAACACTGAAGCTTTCTTT.